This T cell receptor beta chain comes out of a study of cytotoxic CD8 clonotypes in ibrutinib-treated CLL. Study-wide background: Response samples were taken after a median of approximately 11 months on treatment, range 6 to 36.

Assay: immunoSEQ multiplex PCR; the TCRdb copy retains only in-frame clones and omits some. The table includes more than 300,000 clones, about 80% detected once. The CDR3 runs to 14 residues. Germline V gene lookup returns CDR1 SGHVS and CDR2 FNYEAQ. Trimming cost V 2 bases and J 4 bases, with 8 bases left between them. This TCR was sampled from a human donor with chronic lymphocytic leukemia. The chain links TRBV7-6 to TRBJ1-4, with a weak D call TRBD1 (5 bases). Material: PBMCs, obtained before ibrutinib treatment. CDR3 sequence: CASSLRGVNEKLFF. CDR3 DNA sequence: TGTGCCAGCAGCTTACGGGGGGTTAATGAAAAACTGTTTTTT.